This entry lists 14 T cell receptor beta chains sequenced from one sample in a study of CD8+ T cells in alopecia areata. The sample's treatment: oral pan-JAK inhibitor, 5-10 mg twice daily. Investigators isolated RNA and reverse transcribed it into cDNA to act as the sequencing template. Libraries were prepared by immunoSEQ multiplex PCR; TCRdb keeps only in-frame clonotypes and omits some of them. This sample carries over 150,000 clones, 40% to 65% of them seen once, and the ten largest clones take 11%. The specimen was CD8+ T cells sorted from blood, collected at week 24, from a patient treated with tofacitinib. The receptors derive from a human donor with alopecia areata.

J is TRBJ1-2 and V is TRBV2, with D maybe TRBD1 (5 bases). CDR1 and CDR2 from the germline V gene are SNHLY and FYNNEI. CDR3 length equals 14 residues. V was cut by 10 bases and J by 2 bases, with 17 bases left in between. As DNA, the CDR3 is TGTGCCATACGACAGACTGGGGTAAACTATGGCTACACCTTC. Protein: CAIRQTGVNYGYTF.

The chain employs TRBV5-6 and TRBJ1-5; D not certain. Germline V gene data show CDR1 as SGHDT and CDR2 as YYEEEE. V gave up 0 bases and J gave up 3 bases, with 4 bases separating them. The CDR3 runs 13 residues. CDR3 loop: CASSLGYNQPQHF. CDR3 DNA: TGTGCCAGCAGCTTGGGGTACAATCAGCCCCAGCATTTT.

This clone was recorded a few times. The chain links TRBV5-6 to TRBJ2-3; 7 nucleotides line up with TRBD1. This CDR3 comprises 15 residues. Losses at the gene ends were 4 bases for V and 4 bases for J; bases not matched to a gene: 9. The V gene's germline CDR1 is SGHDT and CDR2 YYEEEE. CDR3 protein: CASSQDQGEADTQYF. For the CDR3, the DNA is TGTGCCAGCAGCCAAGACCAGGGGGAAGCAGATACGCAGTATTTT.

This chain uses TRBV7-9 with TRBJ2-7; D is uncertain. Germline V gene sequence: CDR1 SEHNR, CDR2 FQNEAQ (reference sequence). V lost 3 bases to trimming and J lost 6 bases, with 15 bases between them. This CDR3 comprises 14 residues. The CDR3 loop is CASSLTGSVSEQYF. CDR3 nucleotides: TGTGCCAGCAGCTTGACCGGGTCAGTAAGCGAGCAGTACTTC.

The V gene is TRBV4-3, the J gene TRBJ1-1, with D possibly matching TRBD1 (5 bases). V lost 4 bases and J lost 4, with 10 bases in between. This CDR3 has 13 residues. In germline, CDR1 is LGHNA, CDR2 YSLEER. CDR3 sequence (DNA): TGCGCCAGCAGCCTCAGGGAGGGCACTGAAGCTTTCTTT. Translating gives CASSLREGTEAFF.

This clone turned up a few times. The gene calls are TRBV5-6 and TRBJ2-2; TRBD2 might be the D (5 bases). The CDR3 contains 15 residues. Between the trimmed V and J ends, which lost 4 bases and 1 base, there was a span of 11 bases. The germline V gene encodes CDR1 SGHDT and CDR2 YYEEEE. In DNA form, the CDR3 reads TGTGCCAGCAGCCTCGGAGGCCTGAACACCGGGGAGCTGTTTTTT. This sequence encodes CASSLGGLNTGELFF. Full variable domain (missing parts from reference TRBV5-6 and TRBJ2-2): DAGVTQSPTHLIKTRGQQVTLRCSPKSGHDTVSWYQQALGQGPQFIFQYYEEEERQRGNFPDRFSGHQFPNYSSELNVNALLLGDSALYLCASSLGGLNTGELFFGEGSRLTVL.

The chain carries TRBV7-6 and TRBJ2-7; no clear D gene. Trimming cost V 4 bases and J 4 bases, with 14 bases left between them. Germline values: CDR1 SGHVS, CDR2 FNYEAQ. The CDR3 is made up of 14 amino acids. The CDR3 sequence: CASSSPAAPYEQYF. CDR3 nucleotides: TGTGCCAGCAGCTCCCCGGCAGCGCCATACGAGCAGTACTTC.

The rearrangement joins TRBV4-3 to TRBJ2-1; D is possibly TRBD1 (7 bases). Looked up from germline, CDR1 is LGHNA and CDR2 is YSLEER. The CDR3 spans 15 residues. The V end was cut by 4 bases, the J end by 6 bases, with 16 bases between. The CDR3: CASSPTRGAGNEQFF. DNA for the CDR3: TGCGCCAGCAGCCCTACCAGGGGGGCCGGCAATGAGCAGTTCTTC.

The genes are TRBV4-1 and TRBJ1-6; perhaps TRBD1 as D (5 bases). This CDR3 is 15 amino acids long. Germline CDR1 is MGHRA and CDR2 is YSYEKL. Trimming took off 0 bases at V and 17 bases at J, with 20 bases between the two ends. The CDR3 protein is CASSQDVRQGDLIHF. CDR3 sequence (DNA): TGCGCCAGCAGCCAAGACGTTCGCCAAGGGGATTTGATCCACTTT.

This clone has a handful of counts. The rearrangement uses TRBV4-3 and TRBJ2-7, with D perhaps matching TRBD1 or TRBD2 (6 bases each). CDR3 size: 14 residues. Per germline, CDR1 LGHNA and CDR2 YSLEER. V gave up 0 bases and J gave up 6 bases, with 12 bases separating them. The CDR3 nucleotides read TGCGCCAGCAGCCAAGATGAACGGGGGCTCGAGCAGTACTTC. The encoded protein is CASSQDERGLEQYF.

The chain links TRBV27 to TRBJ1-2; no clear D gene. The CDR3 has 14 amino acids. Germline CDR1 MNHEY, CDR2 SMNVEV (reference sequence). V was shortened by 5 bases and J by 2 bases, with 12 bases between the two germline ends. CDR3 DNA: TGTGCCAGCAGTCCCGCACTTCTCAACTATGGCTACACCTTC. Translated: CASSPALLNYGYTF.

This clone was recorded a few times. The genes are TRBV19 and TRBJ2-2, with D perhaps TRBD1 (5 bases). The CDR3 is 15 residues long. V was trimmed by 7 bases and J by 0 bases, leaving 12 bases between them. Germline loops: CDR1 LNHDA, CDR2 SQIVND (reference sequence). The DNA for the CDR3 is TGTGCCAGTACCCGAGCAGGGACGAACACCGGGGAGCTGTTTTTT. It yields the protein CASTRAGTNTGELFF. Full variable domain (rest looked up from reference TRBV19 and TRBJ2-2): DGGITQSPKYLFRKEGQNVTLSCEQNLNHDAMYWYRQDPGQGLRLIYYSQIVNDFQKGDIAEGYSVSREKKESFPLTVTSAQKNPTAFYLCASTRAGTNTGELFFGEGSRLTVL.

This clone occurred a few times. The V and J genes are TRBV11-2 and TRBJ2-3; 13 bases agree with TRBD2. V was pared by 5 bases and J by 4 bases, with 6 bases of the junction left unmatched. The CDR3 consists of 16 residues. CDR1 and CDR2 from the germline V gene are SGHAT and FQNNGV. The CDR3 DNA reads TGTGCCAGCAGCGCACGGACTAGCGGGGGACCAGATACGCAGTATTTT. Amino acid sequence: CASSARTSGGPDTQYF.

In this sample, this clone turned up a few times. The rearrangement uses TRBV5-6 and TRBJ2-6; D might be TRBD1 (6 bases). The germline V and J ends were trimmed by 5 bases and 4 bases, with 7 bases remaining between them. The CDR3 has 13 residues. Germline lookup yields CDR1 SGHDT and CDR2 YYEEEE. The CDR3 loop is CASRGTGANVLTF. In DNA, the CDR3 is TGTGCCAGCAGGGGGACAGGGGCCAACGTCCTGACTTTC.